Following are 13 T cell receptor beta chains from one sample sequenced in a study of blood T cell repertoires in COVID-19. This table comes from immunoSEQ multiplex PCR, and its TCRdb copy is limited to in-frame clones, with some not included. The sample carries a few hundred thousand clones, 89% recorded once. Material for sequencing was peripheral blood. The receptors were gathered from a woman aged 60-70 years with COVID-19, enrolled during active disease.

The chain recombines TRBV4-1 with TRBJ1-1; 8 bases align to TRBD1. V lost 4 bases and J lost 1; bases outside the gene matches: 5. CDR3 length: 15 amino acids. Germline loops: CDR1 MGHRA, CDR2 YSYEKL. The CDR3 DNA reads as TGCGCCAGCAGCCGCCCAGGGGGCCCGAACACTGAAGCTTTCTTT. This codes for CASSRPGGPNTEAFF.

V and J are TRBV28 and TRBJ2-5; 9 nucleotides align to TRBD2. CDR1 is MDHEN, CDR2 SYDVKM, per germline. The CDR3 has 17 residues. V lost 5 bases and J lost 2; bases outside the gene matches: 12. In DNA, the CDR3 is TGTGCCAGCAGTATCCATAAGCGGGGGGTTCTTCAAGAGACCCAGTACTTC. Its translation: CASSIHKRGVLQETQYF.

The gene calls are TRBV7-9 and TRBJ2-3; perhaps TRBD1 as D (6 bases). The germline V gene has CDR1 SEHNR and CDR2 FQNEAQ (reference sequence). The V end lost 0 bases, the J end lost 3 bases, and 10 bases lay between the germline ends. CDR3 length equals 15 residues. CDR3 nucleotides: TGTGCCAGCAGCTTAGCGCAGGGGCAGACAGATACGCAGTATTTT. This translates into CASSLAQGQTDTQYF.

The chain carries TRBV5-1 and TRBJ2-3, with 11 bases matching TRBD2. Germline V gene lookup returns CDR1 SGHRS and CDR2 YFSETQ. This CDR3 is 15 amino acids long. V trimming: 4 bases; J trimming: 3 bases; junction bases outside the gene matches: 4. The CDR3 loop reads CASSAGTSGTDTQYF. CDR3 coding DNA: TGCGCCAGCAGCGCAGGGACTAGCGGAACAGATACGCAGTATTTT.

The chain couples TRBV19 to TRBJ1-2, with D possibly being TRBD1 (5 bases). Trimming took 8 bases from V and 6 from J, leaving 22 bases between them. Looked up from germline, CDR1 is LNHDA and CDR2 is SQIVND (reference sequence). The CDR3 totals 15 residues. The CDR3 DNA sequence: TGTGCCAGTTACACTCCGGGACTGAGAGCTGATGGCTACACCTTC. Translating gives CASYTPGLRADGYTF.

This chain uses TRBV2 with TRBJ1-6; TRBD1 might be the D (6 bases). CDR1 and CDR2 (germline): SNHLY, FYNNEI. The CDR3 sequence is 14 residues long. Trimming removed 11 bases at V and 4 bases at J, with 15 bases between. CDR3 DNA sequence: TGTGCCTCCCGAGAGGGGGATTATAATTCACCCCTCCACTTT. This encodes CASREGDYNSPLHF.

This chain links TRBV7-3 with TRBJ1-1; D call uncertain. V was trimmed by 1 base and J by 4 bases, leaving 13 bases between them. Germline CDR1 and CDR2: SGHTA and FQGTGA. The CDR3 has 15 residues. Here the CDR3 reads CASSLNILPTTEAFF. The CDR3 DNA sequence: TGTGCCAGCAGCTTAAACATCCTGCCCACCACTGAAGCTTTCTTT.

The rearrangement links TRBV7-9 to TRBJ1-1, with 12 positions matching TRBD1. The CDR3 totals 16 residues. V trimming: 5 bases; J trimming: 1 base; junction bases outside the gene matches: 5. Germline-derived CDR1 and CDR2 are SEHNR and FQNEAQ (reference sequence). The CDR3 DNA reads TGTGCCAGCAGCCTCGGGACAGGGGGCCCGAACACTGAAGCTTTCTTT. Translated, it gives CASSLGTGGPNTEAFF. Full variable domain (missing parts from reference TRBV7-9 and TRBJ1-1): DTGVSQNPRHKITKRGQNVTFRCDPISEHNRLYWYRQTLGQGPEFLTYFQNEAQLEKSRLLSDRFSAERPKGSFSTLEIQRTEQGDSAMYLCASSLGTGGPNTEAFFGQGTRLTVV.

This sequence joins TRBV11-2 and TRBJ2-7; tentative D call: TRBD1 (6 bases). The CDR3 contains 14 residues. V gave up 5 bases and J gave up 2 bases, with 13 bases separating them. CDR1 SGHAT and CDR2 FQNNGV come from the germline V gene. The CDR3 protein is CASSAFSGAYEQYF. The CDR3 DNA is TGTGCCAGCAGCGCATTTTCAGGGGCCTACGAGCAGTACTTC.

This sequence joins TRBV19 and TRBJ1-1; weak D call: TRBD1 (5 bases). The CDR3 is 15 residues long. Trimming cost V 3 bases and J 2 bases, with 13 bases left between them. CDR1 and CDR2 from the germline V gene are LNHDA and SQIVND (reference sequence). The CDR3 is CASSIGSRTNTEAFF. The CDR3 DNA is TGTGCCAGTAGTATTGGCAGTAGGACAAACACTGAAGCTTTCTTT.

This clone appeared once. The chain links TRBV2 to TRBJ2-7; D call uncertain. The CDR3 is made up of 15 amino acids. CDR1 and CDR2 from the germline V gene are SNHLY and FYNNEI. V dropped 6 bases and J dropped 0 bases, with 15 bases sitting between them. The CDR3 nucleotides read TGTGCCAGCAGCGTTGGGCAGGTCAACTCCTACGAGCAGTACTTC. Protein: CASSVGQVNSYEQYF.

Notes on this clone: Just one base apart from a much larger clone, this may be a read error. Distinct nucleotide sequences in the sample also encode this CDR3. The J gene is TRBJ2-5, the V gene TRBV25-1; 11 bases agree with TRBD2. CDR3 length equals 15 residues. V trimming: 8 bases; J trimming: 5 bases; junction bases outside the gene matches: 10. Germline V gene lookup returns CDR1 MGHDK and CDR2 SYGVNS. The CDR3 is CASGGSGGAWETQYF. In nucleotides, the CDR3 is TGTGCCAGCGGCGGTAGCGGGGGGGCCTGGGAGACCCAGTACTTC.

This chain links TRBV5-1 with TRBJ1-4; 7 nucleotides line up with TRBD1. The junction had 4 bases not matched to a gene; V was cut back by 4 bases and J by 4 bases. Germline CDR1 SGHRS, CDR2 YFSETQ. The CDR3 is made up of 14 amino acids. DNA for the CDR3: TGCGCCAGCAGCGTCCAGGGGGTTAATGAAAAACTGTTTTTT. Translation gives CASSVQGVNEKLFF.